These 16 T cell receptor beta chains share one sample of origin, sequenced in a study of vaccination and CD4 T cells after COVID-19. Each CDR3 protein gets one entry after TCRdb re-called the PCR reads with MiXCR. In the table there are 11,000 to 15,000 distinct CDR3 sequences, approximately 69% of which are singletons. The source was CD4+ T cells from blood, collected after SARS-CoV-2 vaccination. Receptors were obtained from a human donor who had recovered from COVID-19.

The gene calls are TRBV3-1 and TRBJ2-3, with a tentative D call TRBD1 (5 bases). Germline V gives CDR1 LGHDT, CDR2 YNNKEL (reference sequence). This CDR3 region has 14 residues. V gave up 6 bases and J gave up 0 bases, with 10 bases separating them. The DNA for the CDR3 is TGTGCCAGCAGGTCAACAGGAAGCACAGATACGCAGTATTTT. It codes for CASRSTGSTDTQYF.

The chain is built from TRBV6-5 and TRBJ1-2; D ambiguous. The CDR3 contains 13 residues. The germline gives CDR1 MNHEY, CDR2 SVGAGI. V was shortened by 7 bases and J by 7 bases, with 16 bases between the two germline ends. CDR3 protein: CASINPREGGYTF. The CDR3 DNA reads TGTGCCAGCATTAACCCGAGAGAGGGTGGCTACACCTTC.

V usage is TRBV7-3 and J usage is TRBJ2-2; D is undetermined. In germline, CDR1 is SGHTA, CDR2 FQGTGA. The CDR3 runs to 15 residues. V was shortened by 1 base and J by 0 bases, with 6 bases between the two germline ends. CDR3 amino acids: CASSLNRANTGELFF. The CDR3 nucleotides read TGTGCCAGCAGCTTAAACCGAGCGAACACCGGGGAGCTGTTTTTT.

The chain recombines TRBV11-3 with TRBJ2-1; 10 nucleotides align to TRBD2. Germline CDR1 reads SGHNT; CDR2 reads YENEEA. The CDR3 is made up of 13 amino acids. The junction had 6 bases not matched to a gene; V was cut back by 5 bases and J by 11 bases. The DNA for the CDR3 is TGTGCCAGCAGCCTGGGGACTAGCGAACAGCAGTTCTTC. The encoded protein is CASSLGTSEQQFF.

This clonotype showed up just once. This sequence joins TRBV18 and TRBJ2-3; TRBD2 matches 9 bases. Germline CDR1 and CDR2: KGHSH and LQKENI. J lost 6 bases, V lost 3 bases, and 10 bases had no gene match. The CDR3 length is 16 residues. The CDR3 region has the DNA TGTGCCAGCTCACCCCAGAAGGGGCTAGCGGGGGATACGCAGTATTTT. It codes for CASSPQKGLAGDTQYF.

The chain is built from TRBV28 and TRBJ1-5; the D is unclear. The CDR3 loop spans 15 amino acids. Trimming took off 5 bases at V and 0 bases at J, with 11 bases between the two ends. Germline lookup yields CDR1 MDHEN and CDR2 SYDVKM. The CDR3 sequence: CASSPGGNSNQPQHF. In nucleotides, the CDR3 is TGTGCCAGCAGTCCCGGAGGGAATAGCAATCAGCCCCAGCATTTT.

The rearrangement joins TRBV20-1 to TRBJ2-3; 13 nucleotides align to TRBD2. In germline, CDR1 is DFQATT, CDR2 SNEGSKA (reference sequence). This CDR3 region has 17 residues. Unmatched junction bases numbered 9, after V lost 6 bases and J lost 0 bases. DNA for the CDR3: TGCAGTGCCGCTGGACTAGCGGGAGTTGGCAGCACAGATACGCAGTATTTT. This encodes CSAAGLAGVGSTDTQYF.

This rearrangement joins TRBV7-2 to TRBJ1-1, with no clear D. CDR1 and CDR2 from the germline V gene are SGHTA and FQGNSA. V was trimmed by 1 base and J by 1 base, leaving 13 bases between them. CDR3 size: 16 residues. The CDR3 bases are TGTGCCAGCAGCTTAGATGGAGGGAGGAGGAACACTGAAGCTTTCTTT. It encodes CASSLDGGRRNTEAFF.

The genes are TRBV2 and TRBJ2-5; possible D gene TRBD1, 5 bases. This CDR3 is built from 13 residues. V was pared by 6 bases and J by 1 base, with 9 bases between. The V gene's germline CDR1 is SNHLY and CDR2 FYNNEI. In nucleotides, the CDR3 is TGTGCCAGCAGACAGGAAATCCAAGAGACCCAGTACTTC. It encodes CASRQEIQETQYF.

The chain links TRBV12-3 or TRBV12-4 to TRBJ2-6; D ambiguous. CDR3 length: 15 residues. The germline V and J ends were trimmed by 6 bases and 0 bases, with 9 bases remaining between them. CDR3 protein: CASRSQFSGANVLTF. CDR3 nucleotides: TGTGCCAGCAGGTCCCAGTTCTCTGGGGCCAACGTCCTGACTTTC.

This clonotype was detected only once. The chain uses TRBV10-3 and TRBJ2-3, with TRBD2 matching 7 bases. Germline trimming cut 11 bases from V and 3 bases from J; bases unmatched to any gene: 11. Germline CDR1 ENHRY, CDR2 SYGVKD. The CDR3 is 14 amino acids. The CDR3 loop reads CASGREVRTDTQYF. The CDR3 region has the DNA TGTGCCTCGGGACGGGAGGTGAGGACAGATACGCAGTATTTT.

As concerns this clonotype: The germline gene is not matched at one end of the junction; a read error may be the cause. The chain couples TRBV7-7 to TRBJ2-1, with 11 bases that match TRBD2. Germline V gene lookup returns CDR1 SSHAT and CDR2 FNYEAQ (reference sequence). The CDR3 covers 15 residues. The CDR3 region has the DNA TGTGCTAGCAGCCCGGGTAGCGGGGGGGGTAATGAGCAGTTCTTC. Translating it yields CASSPGSGGGNEQFF. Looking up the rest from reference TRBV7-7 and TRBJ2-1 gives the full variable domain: GAGVSQSPRYKVTKRGQDVTLRCDPISSHATLYWYQQALGQGPEFLTYFNYEAQPDKSGLPSDRFSAERPEGSISTLTIQRTEQRDSAMYRCASSPGSGGGNEQFFGPGTRLTVL.

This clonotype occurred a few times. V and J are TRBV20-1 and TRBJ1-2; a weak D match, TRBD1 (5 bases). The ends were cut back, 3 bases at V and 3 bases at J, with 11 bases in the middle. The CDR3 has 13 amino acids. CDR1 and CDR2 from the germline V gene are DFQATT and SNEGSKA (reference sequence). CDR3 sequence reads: CSASVGDDYGYTF. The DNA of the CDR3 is TGCAGTGCTAGTGTAGGGGACGACTATGGCTACACCTTC.

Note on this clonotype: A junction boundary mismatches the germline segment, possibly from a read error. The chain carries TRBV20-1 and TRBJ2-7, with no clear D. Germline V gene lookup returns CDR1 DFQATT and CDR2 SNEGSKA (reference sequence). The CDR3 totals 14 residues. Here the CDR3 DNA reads TGCAGTGCTAGAGGGCCAAACCACCCCTACGCGCAGTACTTC. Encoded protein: CSARGPNHPYAQYF.

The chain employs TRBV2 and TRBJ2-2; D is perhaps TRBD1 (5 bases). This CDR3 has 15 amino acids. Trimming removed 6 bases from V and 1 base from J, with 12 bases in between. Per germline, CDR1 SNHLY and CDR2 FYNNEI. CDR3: CASSSTGQNTGELFF. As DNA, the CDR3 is TGTGCCAGCAGCTCGACCGGACAGAACACCGGGGAGCTGTTTTTT.

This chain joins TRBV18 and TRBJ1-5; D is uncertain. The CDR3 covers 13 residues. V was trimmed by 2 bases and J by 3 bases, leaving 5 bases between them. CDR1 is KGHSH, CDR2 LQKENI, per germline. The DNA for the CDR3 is TGTGCCAGCTCACCAGGACTCAATCAGCCCCAGCATTTT. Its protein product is CASSPGLNQPQHF.